This T cell receptor beta chain was sequenced in a study of T cells after yellow fever vaccination. Germline V lookup: CDR1 MNHEY, CDR2 SVGEGT. Trimming shortened V by 1 base and J by 5 bases, and 9 bases separated the two germline ends. CDR3 size: 13 residues. This clonotype was observed a few times. TCRdb called the 5' RACE reads again in MiXCR, with one record for every CDR3 protein. The sample lists about 400,000 distinct CDR3 sequences, under 7.5% occurring once. The sequencing used PBMCs, collected 5 days after the yellow fever booster vaccination. The sequence came from a man aged 30-40 years who received the YFV17D yellow fever vaccine. V is TRBV6-2 or TRBV6-3 and J is TRBJ2-7, with D hard to call. CDR3 residues: CASSYYEAHEQYF. The CDR3 DNA follows: TGTGCCAGCAGTTACTACGAGGCTCACGAGCAGTACTTC.